The source of this T cell receptor (beta chain) is a study of identical twins. Study-level points and caveats: Without tracking the same donors, conclusions rested on cross-sectional statistical analysis.

The CDR3 covers 11 residues. Germline V gene sequence: CDR1 SQVTM, CDR2 ANQGSEA. A single record per CDR3 protein comes from TCRdb applying MiXCR to the 5' RACE reads. This sample has roughly 570,000 distinct CDR3 sequences, with around 9.6% found just once. Regarding this clonotype: Antigen unknown. One end of the junction is discordant with germline, which a read error may explain.

The sample also formed part of further work on yellow fever vaccine responses in identical twins.

The receptor was isolated from a woman aged 18-29 years in good health. The chain carries TRBV29-1 and TRBJ1-1, with D perhaps matching TRBD1 (6 bases). Sequencing was done on a sample of PBMCs. The CDR3 DNA follows: TGCAGCGGCACAGGGAACGCTGAAGCTTTCTTT. This sequence encodes CSGTGNAEAFF.